These T cell receptor beta chains were read from a single sample in a study of cytomegalovirus exposure and HLA in healthy donors. Only in-frame clones appear in the TCRdb table, and some are missing; sequencing was by immunoSEQ multiplex PCR. The sample holds some 96,000 clones, around 74% seen once. The material sequenced was PBMCs. The receptors were gathered from a man aged 35 to 55 in good health and CMV-seropositive. The CDR3 runs from the conserved cysteine through the conserved F or W. A D gene is named only where the DNA matches it firmly. Size is omitted from some rows. Given values are once, few, many or a class for expanded clones.

d_gene: NA
v_gene: TRBV11-2
j_gene: TRBJ2-3
abundance: few
CDR3nt: TGTGCCAGCAGCTTAGGTGCAGCGGGCGCAGATACGCAGTATTTT
CDR3aa: CASSLGAAGADTQYF

d_gene: TRBD2
v_gene: TRBV7-2
j_gene: TRBJ2-7
abundance: NA
CDR3nt: TGTGCCAGCAGCCCCGGGACTAGCGGGAGGGCCGTCTCCTACGAGCAGTACTTC
CDR3aa: CASSPGTSGRAVSYEQYF

d_gene: TRBD1
v_gene: TRBV18
j_gene: TRBJ2-1
abundance: NA
CDR3nt: TGTGCCAGCTCACCCTCGACAGGGATTGGTGAGCAGTTCTTC
CDR3aa: CASSPSTGIGEQFF

d_gene: TRBD2
v_gene: TRBV25-1
j_gene: TRBJ2-5
abundance: NA
CDR3nt: TGTGCCAGCAGTCCCCCGGGACTAGCGGAGTTAGAGACCCAGTACTTC
CDR3aa: CASSPPGLAELETQYF

d_gene: TRBD1
v_gene: TRBV13
j_gene: TRBJ1-6
abundance: NA
CDR3nt: TGTGCCAGCAACATGAGGACAGGGGGCAATTCACCCCTCCACTTT
CDR3aa: CASNMRTGGNSPLHF

d_gene: NA
v_gene: TRBV6-1
j_gene: TRBJ1-5
abundance: NA
CDR3nt: TGTGCCAGCAGTGGGGATACAGGGAGTCAGCCCCAGCATTTT
CDR3aa: CASSGDTGSQPQHF

d_gene: TRBD2
v_gene: TRBV4-3
j_gene: TRBJ2-1
abundance: NA
CDR3nt: TGCGCCAGCAGCCAAGTGGCTAGCGGAAATGAGCAGTTCTTC
CDR3aa: CASSQVASGNEQFF

d_gene: NA
v_gene: TRBV5-1
j_gene: TRBJ2-6
abundance: NA
CDR3nt: TGCGCCAGCAGCTTGGACAGGGTTGCTGGGGCCAACGTCCTGACTTTC
CDR3aa: CASSLDRVAGANVLTF

d_gene: TRBD1
v_gene: TRBV10-2
j_gene: TRBJ1-5
abundance: few
CDR3nt: TGCGCCAGCAGCCCCGGGACAGCAAATCAGCCCCAGCATTTT
CDR3aa: CASSPGTANQPQHF

d_gene: TRBD2
v_gene: TRBV5-1
j_gene: TRBJ2-5
abundance: NA
CDR3nt: TGCGCCAGCAGCTTAGCGGGGGCAGCGGGGCTAGAGACCCAGTACTTC
CDR3aa: CASSLAGAAGLETQYF

d_gene: NA
v_gene: TRBV28
j_gene: TRBJ1-4
abundance: NA
CDR3nt: TGTGCCAGCAGCACAAAACGGTCGGCGGTAACTAATGAAAAACTGTTTTTT
CDR3aa: CASSTKRSAVTNEKLFF

d_gene: TRBD1
v_gene: TRBV7-7
j_gene: TRBJ2-2
abundance: NA
CDR3nt: TGTGCTAGCAGCTTAGATCTGGGCAGGGGGCGCTTCTACACCGGGGAGCTGTTTTTT
CDR3aa: CASSLDLGRGRFYTGELFF

d_gene: TRBD1
v_gene: TRBV15
j_gene: TRBJ2-5
abundance: few
CDR3nt: TGTGCCACCAGCGGACGACAGGGGGACCAAGAGACCCAGTACTTC
CDR3aa: CATSGRQGDQETQYF

d_gene: TRBD2
v_gene: TRBV5-4
j_gene: TRBJ2-1
abundance: few
CDR3nt: TGTGCCAGCAGCTTGGGCGCTAGCGGAGCATCCTACAATGAGCAGTTCTTC
CDR3aa: CASSLGASGASYNEQFF

d_gene: NA
v_gene: TRBV19
j_gene: TRBJ1-3
abundance: NA
CDR3nt: TGTGCCAGTAGTGCCCAGGGTACTGGAAACACCATATATTTT
CDR3aa: CASSAQGTGNTIYF

d_gene: NA
v_gene: TRBV4-3
j_gene: TRBJ2-5
abundance: many
CDR3nt: TGCGCCAGCAGCCAAGGGAGATGGGAGACCCAGTACTTC
CDR3aa: CASSQGRWETQYF

d_gene: NA
v_gene: TRBV4-1
j_gene: TRBJ2-3
abundance: NA
CDR3nt: TGCGCCAGCAGCCAAGAGGTCCAGGTCGCGTCGCAGTATTTT
CDR3aa: CASSQEVQVASQYF

d_gene: NA
v_gene: TRBV27
j_gene: TRBJ2-7
abundance: NA
CDR3nt: TGTGCCAGCAGTCCTGGGTGGGGCAGAACCTACGAGCAGTACTTC
CDR3aa: CASSPGWGRTYEQYF

d_gene: NA
v_gene: TRBV9
j_gene: TRBJ2-3
abundance: NA
CDR3nt: TGTGCCAGCAGGGGGGCAGGGGGCACAGATACGCAGTATTTT
CDR3aa: CASRGAGGTDTQYF

d_gene: TRBD2
v_gene: TRBV6-6
j_gene: TRBJ2-1
abundance: NA
CDR3nt: TGTGCCACCCGGGAGGGGAACTACAATGAGCAGTTCTTC
CDR3aa: CATREGNYNEQFF

d_gene: NA
v_gene: TRBV5-1
j_gene: TRBJ2-5
abundance: NA
CDR3nt: TGCGCCAGCAGCTTGTTCGGGGAGCAAGAGACCCAGTACTTC
CDR3aa: CASSLFGEQETQYF

d_gene: TRBD1
v_gene: TRBV4-2
j_gene: TRBJ1-6
abundance: NA
CDR3nt: TGTGCCAGCAGCCAAGTTAGTTTCGGACAGGGTAAAAATTCACCCCTCCACTTT
CDR3aa: CASSQVSFGQGKNSPLHF

d_gene: TRBD1
v_gene: TRBV6-1
j_gene: TRBJ2-1
abundance: NA
CDR3nt: TGTGCCAGCAGGGAACGGGACAGGGGCTACAATGAGCAGTTCTTC
CDR3aa: CASRERDRGYNEQFF